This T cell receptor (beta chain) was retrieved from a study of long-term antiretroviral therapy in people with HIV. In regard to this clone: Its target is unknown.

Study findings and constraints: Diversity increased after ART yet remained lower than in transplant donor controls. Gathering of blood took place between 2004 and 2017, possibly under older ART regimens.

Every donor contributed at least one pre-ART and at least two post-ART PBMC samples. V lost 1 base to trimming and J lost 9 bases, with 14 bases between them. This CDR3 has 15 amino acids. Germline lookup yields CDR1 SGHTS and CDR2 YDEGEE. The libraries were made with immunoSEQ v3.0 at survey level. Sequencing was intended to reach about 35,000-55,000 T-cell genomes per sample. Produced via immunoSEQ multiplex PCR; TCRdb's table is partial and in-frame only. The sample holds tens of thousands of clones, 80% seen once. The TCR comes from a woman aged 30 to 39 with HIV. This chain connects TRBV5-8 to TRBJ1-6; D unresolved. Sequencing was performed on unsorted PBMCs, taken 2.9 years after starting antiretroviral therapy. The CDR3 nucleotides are TGTGCCAGCAGCTTGCCCCGGACGACAAGTTCACCCCTCCACTTT. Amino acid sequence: CASSLPRTTSSPLHF.